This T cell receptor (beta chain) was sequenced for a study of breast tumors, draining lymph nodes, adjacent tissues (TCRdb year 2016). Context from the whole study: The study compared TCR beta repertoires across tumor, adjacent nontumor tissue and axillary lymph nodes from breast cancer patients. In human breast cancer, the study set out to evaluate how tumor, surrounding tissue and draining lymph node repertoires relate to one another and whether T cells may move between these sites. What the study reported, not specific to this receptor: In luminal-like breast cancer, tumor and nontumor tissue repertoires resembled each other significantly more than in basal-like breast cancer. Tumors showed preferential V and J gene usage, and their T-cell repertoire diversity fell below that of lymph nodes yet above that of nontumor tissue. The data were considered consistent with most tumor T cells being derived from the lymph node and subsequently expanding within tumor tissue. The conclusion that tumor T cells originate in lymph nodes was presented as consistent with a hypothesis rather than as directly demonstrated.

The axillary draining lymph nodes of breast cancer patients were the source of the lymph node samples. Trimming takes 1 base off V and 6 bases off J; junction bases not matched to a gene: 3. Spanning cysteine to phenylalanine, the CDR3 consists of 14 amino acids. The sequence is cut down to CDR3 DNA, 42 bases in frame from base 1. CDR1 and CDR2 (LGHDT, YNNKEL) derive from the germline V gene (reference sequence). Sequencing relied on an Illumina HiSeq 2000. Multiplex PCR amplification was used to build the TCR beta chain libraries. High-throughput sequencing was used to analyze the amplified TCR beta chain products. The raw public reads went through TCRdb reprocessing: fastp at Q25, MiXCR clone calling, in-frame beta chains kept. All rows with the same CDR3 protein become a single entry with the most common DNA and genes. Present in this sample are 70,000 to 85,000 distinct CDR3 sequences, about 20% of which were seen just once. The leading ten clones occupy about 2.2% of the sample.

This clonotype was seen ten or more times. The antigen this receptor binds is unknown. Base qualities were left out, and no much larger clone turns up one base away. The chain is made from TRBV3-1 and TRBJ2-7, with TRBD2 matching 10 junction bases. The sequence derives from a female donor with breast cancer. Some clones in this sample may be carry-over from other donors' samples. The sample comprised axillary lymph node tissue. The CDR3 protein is CASSQVPSGSEQYF. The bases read TGTGCCAGCAGCCAAGTCCCTAGCGGGAGCGAGCAGTACTTC.